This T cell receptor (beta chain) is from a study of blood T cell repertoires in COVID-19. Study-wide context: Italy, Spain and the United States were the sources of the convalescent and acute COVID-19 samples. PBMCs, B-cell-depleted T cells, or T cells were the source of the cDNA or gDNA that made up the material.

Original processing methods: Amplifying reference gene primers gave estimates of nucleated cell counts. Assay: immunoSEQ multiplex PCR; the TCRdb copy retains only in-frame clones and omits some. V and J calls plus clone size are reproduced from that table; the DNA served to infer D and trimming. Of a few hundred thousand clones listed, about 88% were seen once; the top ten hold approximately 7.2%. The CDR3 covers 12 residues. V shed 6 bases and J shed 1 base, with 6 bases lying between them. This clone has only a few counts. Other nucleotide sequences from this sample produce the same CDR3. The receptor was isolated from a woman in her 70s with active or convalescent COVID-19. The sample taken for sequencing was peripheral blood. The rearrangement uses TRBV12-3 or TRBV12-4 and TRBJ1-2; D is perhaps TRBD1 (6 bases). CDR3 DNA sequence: TGTGCCAGCAGCAGGGGTAACTATGGCTACACCTTC. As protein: CASSRGNYGYTF.